The source of this TCR beta chain is a study of T cell repertoires in cytomegalovirus infection. Study information: Researchers turned to recently identified HLA-C-restricted CMV epitopes as well as well-studied HLA-B-restricted ones. A matching HLA type, together with CMV infection, was signaled by public TCR beta signatures.

General study results and limits: In two of eight donors, the top clonotype was HLA-C-restricted CMV-specific. Using cumulative public TCR beta family frequency, the authors identified those who carried CMV together with the relevant HLA.

CDR1 is SGHTA, CDR2 FQGNSA, per germline. The V and J ends lost 2 bases and 4 bases, in that order; junction bases with no gene match: 5. The CDR3 contains 16 residues. This clonotype was detected ten times or more. The antigen is not known. TCRdb processed the reads anew with MiXCR; each CDR3 protein has one entry. Of approximately 770,000 distinct CDR3 sequences listed, 25% to 30% are singletons. This chain connects TRBV7-2 to TRBJ2-1; 10 bases are a match to TRBD2. The receptor was derived from a human donor in good health (CMV status not recorded). Some clones in this sample may be carry-over from other donors' samples. The sample in question was cultured CD8+ T cells from PBMCs, obtained from culture after CMV antigen stimulation. The CDR3, as DNA: TGTGCCAGCAGCTTAAACAGCGGGGGGGCATACAATGAGCAGTTCTTC. This gives the protein CASSLNSGGAYNEQFF.